The 19 T cell receptor beta chains listed next were all sequenced from one sample in a study of vaccination effects on CD4 cells after COVID-19. These receptors have no known antigen. Antigen-specific CD4+ T cells were expanded with viral peptide pools in the ViraFEST assay before sequencing. CD4+ T cell isolation took place after 10 days of culture. Every participant took two doses of the BNT162b2 or mRNA-1273 vaccine. Repertoires were generated with immunoSEQ multiplex PCR, while TCRdb's copy carries only in-frame clones and drops some. The repertoire holds about 27,000 clones, with about 83% as singletons. The source material was CD4+ T cells from PBMCs cultured with HCoV-NL63 spike peptides, sampled after COVID-19 vaccination. These receptors were collected from a human donor who received a COVID-19 vaccine. Some clones in this sample may be carry-over from other donors' samples.

This chain links TRBV7-2 with TRBJ2-1; unclear D gene. Trimming stripped 0 bases from V and 10 bases from J, with 7 bases between. CDR1 and CDR2 from the germline V gene are SGHTA and FQGNSA. The CDR3 is 12 amino acids. The CDR3 spells CASSLAAIEQFF. The CDR3 region has the DNA TGTGCCAGCAGCTTAGCGGCGATCGAGCAGTTCTTC.

The sample holds one count of this clone. The V call is TRBV12-5, the J call TRBJ2-2; maybe TRBD1 (5 bases). This CDR3 is built from 16 residues. Between the trimmed V and J ends, which lost 2 bases and 4 bases, there was a span of 14 bases. Germline CDR1 and CDR2: LGHNT and FRNRAP. The CDR3: CASGLTSGLGTGELFF. The CDR3 nucleotides are TGTGCTAGTGGTTTGACCTCAGGGCTAGGCACCGGGGAGCTGTTTTTT.

This clone has only one observation. The chain has TRBV6-5 and TRBJ2-7; a possible D gene is TRBD2 (6 bases). Germline lookup yields CDR1 MNHEY and CDR2 SVGAGI. The V end lost 7 bases, the J end lost 0 bases, and 10 bases lay between the germline ends. The CDR3 covers 13 residues. The CDR3 DNA reads TGTGCCAGCACGGGGGTGAGCTCCTACGAGCAGTACGTC. This encodes CASTGVSSYEQYV.

The chain links TRBV28 to TRBJ1-1; 9 bases are shared with TRBD1. V lost 5 bases to trimming and J lost 12 bases; unmatched junction nucleotides: 16. Germline V gene data show CDR1 as MDHEN and CDR2 as SYDVKM. The CDR3 totals 15 residues. CDR3 in DNA: TGTGCCAGCAGTGGGACCGGGACAGGGTTTGCTCAATCTTTCTTT. Encoded protein: CASSGTGTGFAQSFF. The whole variable domain, filled in from reference TRBV28 and TRBJ1-1, reads DVKVTQSSRYLVKRTGEKVFLECVQDMDHENMFWYRQDPGLGLRLIYFSYDVKMKEKGDIPEGYSVSREKKERFSLILESASTNQTSMYLCASSGTGTGFAQSFFGQGTRLTVV.

This clone has only one observation. This chain uses TRBV5-1 with TRBJ1-1; D not resolved. The CDR3 totals 14 residues. Germline V gene lookup returns CDR1 SGHRS and CDR2 YFSETQ. The germline V and J ends were trimmed by 3 bases and 1 base, with 10 bases remaining between them. The CDR3 DNA is TGCGCCAGCAGCTACCACTTACAGAACACTGAAGCTTTCTTT. It yields the protein CASSYHLQNTEAFF. The full variable domain, in which reference TRBV5-1 and TRBJ1-1 provide the parts outside the CDR3, is KAGVTQTPRYLIKTRGQQVTLSCSPISGHRSVSWYQQTPGQGLQFLFEYFSETQRNKGNFPGRFSGRQFSNSRSEMNVSTLELGDSALYLCASSYHLQNTEAFFGQGTRLTVV.

J is TRBJ2-3 and V is TRBV20-1, with D hard to call. V lost 3 bases and J lost 0, with 10 bases in between. This CDR3 has 14 amino acids. Germline CDR1 is DFQATT and CDR2 is SNEGSKA (reference sequence). For the CDR3, the DNA is TGCAGTGCTAGTGTGGCAGAGAGCACAGATACGCAGTATTTT. This translates into CSASVAESTDTQYF.

The chain carries TRBV19 and TRBJ1-2; the D gene is possibly TRBD1 (5 bases). V lost 6 bases, J lost 2 bases, and 10 bases lay in between. CDR1 and CDR2 from the germline V gene are LNHDA and SQIVND (reference sequence). The CDR3 covers 13 residues. The CDR3 here is CASSFRANYGYTF. CDR3 coding DNA: TGTGCCAGTAGCTTCAGGGCAAACTATGGCTACACCTTC.

This clone was seen a single time. The chain joins TRBV5-4 to TRBJ1-4, with D uncertain. The CDR3 is 16 residues long. The germline V and J ends were trimmed by 1 base and 0 bases, with 10 bases remaining between them. The germline gives CDR1 SGHNT, CDR2 YYREEE (reference sequence). The CDR3 DNA reads TGTGCCAGCAGCTTGTACGCTGGAGCAACTAATGAAAAACTGTTTTTT. This sequence encodes CASSLYAGATNEKLFF.

The chain couples TRBV7-8 to TRBJ1-2; 7 bases line up with TRBD1. The CDR3 sequence is 16 residues long. Germline loops: CDR1 SGHVS, CDR2 FQNEAQ. J lost 2 bases, V lost 2 bases, and 8 bases had no gene match. CDR3 loop: CASSLTRDRPNYGYTF. DNA of the CDR3: TGTGCCAGCAGCTTAACCCGGGACAGACCAAACTATGGCTACACCTTC.

This chain links TRBV5-1 with TRBJ1-4; TRBD1 agrees at 8 bases. The germline gives CDR1 SGHRS, CDR2 YFSETQ. This CDR3 has 14 residues. J gave up 8 bases and V 4 bases, and 7 bases lay outside the gene matches. CDR3 sequence: CASSDPRGQEKLFF. Here the CDR3 DNA reads TGCGCCAGCAGCGACCCCAGGGGGCAAGAAAAACTGTTTTTT.

The chain couples TRBV28 to TRBJ1-1; a possible D gene is TRBD1 (6 bases). Trimming cost V 4 bases and J 6 bases, with 21 bases left between them. This CDR3 has 16 residues. Germline V gene lookup returns CDR1 MDHEN and CDR2 SYDVKM. The CDR3 sequence: CASSSPNQQGKAEAFF. The CDR3 coding sequence is TGTGCCAGCAGTTCACCAAATCAACAGGGAAAGGCTGAAGCTTTCTTT.

This chain joins TRBV5-5 and TRBJ2-5, with 11 bases fitting TRBD2. CDR1 is SGHKS and CDR2 is YYEKEE in the germline V gene (reference sequence). The CDR3 is 16 amino acids. V gave up 0 bases and J gave up 1 base; unmatched junction bases: 2. CDR3 nucleotides: TGTGCCAGCAGCTTGGCGCTAGCGGGGGGCCAAGAGACCCAGTACTTC. Protein sequence: CASSLALAGGQETQYF.

CDR3 sequence: CAWGTLNNSPLHF. The CDR3 nucleotides are TGTGCCTGGGGAACACTAAATAATTCACCCCTCCACTTT. The chain links TRBV30 to TRBJ1-6, with no clear D. In germline, CDR1 is GTSNPN, CDR2 SVGIG (reference sequence). V was clipped by 5 bases and J by 5 bases, with 10 bases between them. The CDR3 runs to 13 residues. Full variable domain (outside the CDR3, taken from reference TRBV30 and TRBJ1-6): SQTIHQWPATLVQPVGSPLSLECTVEGTSNPNLYWYRQAAGRGLQLLFYSVGIGQISSEVPQNLSASRPQDRQFILSSKKLLLSDSGFYLCAWGTLNNSPLHFGNGTRLTVT.

This clone has a single count. The CDR3 DNA reads as TGTGCCAGCTCACCCGGACAGGGCAAGGAGACCCAGTACTTC. Its translation is CASSPGQGKETQYF. The chain recombines TRBV18 with TRBJ2-5; 8 nucleotides align to TRBD1. V dropped 3 bases and J dropped 5; count of bases not matched to a gene: 5. The length of the CDR3 is 14 residues. The germline CDR1 and CDR2 sequences are KGHSH and LQKENI. The whole variable domain, filled in from reference TRBV18 and TRBJ2-5, reads NAGVMQNPRHLVRRRGQEARLRCSPMKGHSHVYWYRQLPEEGLKFMVYLQKENIIDESGMPKERFSAEFPKEGPSILRIQQVVRGDSAAYFCASSPGQGKETQYFGPGTRLLVL.

The chain couples TRBV5-1 to TRBJ2-2; TRBD2 agrees at 8 bases. The CDR3 sequence is 17 residues long. V lost 1 base, J lost 1 base, and 6 bases stayed unmatched. CDR1 and CDR2 from the germline V gene are SGHRS and YFSETQ. CDR3 nucleotide sequence: TGCGCCAGCAGCTTGAACCCAGCGGGGGTGAACACCGGGGAGCTGTTTTTT. Its translation: CASSLNPAGVNTGELFF.

This chain connects TRBV2 to TRBJ2-3, with 7 nucleotides matching TRBD2. CDR3 length: 14 amino acids. Trimming removed 10 bases from V and 1 base from J; junction bases left unmatched: 8. CDR1 SNHLY and CDR2 FYNNEI come from the germline V gene. CDR3 residues: CAITLARGTDTQYF. As DNA, the CDR3 is TGTGCCATTACACTAGCGAGGGGCACAGATACGCAGTATTTT. The variable domain in full, with the rest retrieved from reference TRBV2 and TRBJ2-3, is EPEVTQTPSHQVTQMGQEVILRCVPISNHLYFYWYRQILGQKVEFLVSFYNNEISEKSEIFDDQFSVERPDGSNFTLKIRSTKLEDSAMYFCAITLARGTDTQYFGPGTRLTVL.

The chain couples TRBV5-4 to TRBJ1-2; the D is unclear. The CDR3 consists of 14 residues. Germline V lookup: CDR1 SGHNT, CDR2 YYREEE (reference sequence). V lost 4 bases to trimming and J lost 8 bases, with 18 bases between them. CDR3 bases: TGTGCCAGCAGCCCCAAGGGCCCCACTGGGGGCTACACCTTC. It codes for CASSPKGPTGGYTF.

This sequence joins TRBV28 and TRBJ2-3; TRBD2 matches 16 bases. V trimming: 5 bases; J trimming: 0 bases; junction bases outside the gene matches: 14. Germline V lookup: CDR1 MDHEN, CDR2 SYDVKM. There are 21 residues in the CDR3. Written as DNA, the CDR3 is TGTGCCAGCAGTGAGGTCGGGACTAGCGGGGGGGCATTTATGAGCACAGATACGCAGTATTTT. Protein: CASSEVGTSGGAFMSTDTQYF.

The chain employs TRBV28 and TRBJ1-3, with 7 bases identical to TRBD1. Germline trimming cut 8 bases from V and 5 bases from J; bases unmatched to any gene: 3. This CDR3 comprises 12 residues. The germline gives CDR1 MDHEN, CDR2 SYDVKM. The CDR3 nucleotides read TGTGCCAGCCAGGGGGACAGAAACACCATATATTTT. This gives the protein CASQGDRNTIYF.